These 4 T cell receptor beta chains were sequenced from one sample in a study of T cells in Graves' hyperthyroidism and ophthalmopathy. There were TCR beta CDR3 regions amplified from RNA transcripts. Using the HTBI primer set, a first-round RT-PCR was run on the TCR CDR3. TCRdb re-called the multiplex PCR reads through MiXCR, storing one row per CDR3 protein. The table has 300,000 to 400,000 distinct CDR3 sequences, about 14% seen once; the top ten hold roughly 11%. Input material: blood. The receptors shown here come from a woman aged 55-69 years with Graves' hyperthyroidism.

Many counts were recorded for this clonotype. The CDR3 bases are TGCGCCAGCAGCTTGGCCTCTTTAGGCTTGGAGACCCAGTACTTC. Its protein is CASSLASLGLETQYF. The rearrangement uses TRBV5-1 and TRBJ2-5; D unclear. CDR1 is SGHRS, CDR2 YFSETQ, per germline. V shed 0 bases and J shed 5 bases, with 14 bases lying between them. This CDR3 is 15 amino acids long.

In the case of this clonotype: One base away lies a much larger clone, so this may be a sequencing read error. V and J are TRBV5-1 and TRBJ2-1; 12 bases line up with TRBD2. This CDR3 comprises 16 residues. With 1 base clipped from V and 7 bases from J, the junction kept 6 bases outside the gene matches. Germline CDR1 is SGHRS and CDR2 is YFSETQ. CDR3 residues: CASSLFAGTSGNEQFF. CDR3 nucleotides: TGCGCCAGCAGCTTGTTTGCCGGGACTAGCGGGAATGAGCAGTTCTTC.

This clonotype was seen many times. The chain uses TRBV30 and TRBJ1-4; no clear D gene. Trimming cost V 3 bases and J 6 bases, with 11 bases left between them. The CDR3 extends over 13 amino acids. Germline-derived CDR1 and CDR2 are GTSNPN and SVGIG (reference sequence). The DNA of the CDR3 is TGTGCCTGGAGGGGAGACGCACATGAAAAACTGTTTTTT. It specifies CAWRGDAHEKLFF.

This clonotype was seen many times. This chain links TRBV5-1 with TRBJ2-7; D perhaps matches TRBD2 (6 bases). V lost 7 bases and J 5 bases, leaving 19 bases between the germline ends. The germline CDR1 and CDR2 sequences are SGHRS and YFSETQ. The CDR3 is made up of 14 amino acids. This CDR3 reads CASDPSGLGNEQYF. The DNA for the CDR3 is TGCGCCAGCGACCCTTCGGGACTTGGAAACGAGCAGTACTTC. The full variable domain, rest sourced from reference TRBV5-1 and TRBJ2-7, is KAGVTQTPRYLIKTRGQQVTLSCSPISGHRSVSWYQQTPGQGLQFLFEYFSETQRNKGNFPGRFSGRQFSNSRSEMNVSTLELGDSALYLCASDPSGLGNEQYFGPGTRLTVT.